These T cell receptor beta chains were read from a single sample in a study of control samples from healthy donors and cancer patients. Data came from immunoSEQ multiplex PCR; TCRdb stores just in-frame clones and leaves some out. The sample shows more than 15,000 clones, 85% to 90% of them seen only once. The sample was PBMCs. Every receptor here comes from a woman in her sixties or seventies with head and neck cancer. CDR3s include the opening cysteine and the closing phenylalanine or tryptophan. D genes are given only for firm matches. Clone size is given for some rows only: seen once, a few or many times, or a class if the clone is expanded.

j_call	d_call	clone_size	v_call	cdr3_aa	cdr3_nt
TRBJ1-2	.	.	TRBV19	CASSIGGGYTF	TGTGCCAGTAGTATAGGGGGCGGCTACACCTTC
TRBJ1-1	.	.	TRBV10-3	CATEERGTEAFF	TGTGCCACCGAAGAAAGGGGCACTGAAGCTTTCTTT
TRBJ2-2	.	.	TRBV7-6	CASSLIGENTGELFF	TGTGCCAGCAGCCTCATCGGGGAGAACACCGGGGAGCTGTTTTTT
TRBJ1-2	TRBD1	.	TRBV29-1	CSGGDRLYGYTF	TGCAGCGGGGGGGACAGACTTTATGGCTACACCTTC
TRBJ2-7	TRBD1	.	TRBV28	CASLGQGGYEQYF	TGTGCCAGCTTGGGACAGGGGGGCTACGAGCAGTACTTC
TRBJ2-7	.	.	TRBV6-1	CASSEALGAGNHEQYF	TGTGCCAGCAGTGAAGCATTAGGGGCAGGGAACCACGAGCAGTACTTC
TRBJ2-1	.	.	TRBV9	CASSFNFGRNEQFF	TGTGCCAGCAGCTTTAATTTCGGGCGCAATGAGCAGTTCTTC
TRBJ2-7	.	once	TRBV6-6	CASTKEHGTTYEQYF	TGTGCCAGCACCAAGGAACACGGGACGACCTACGAGCAGTACTTC
TRBJ1-2	TRBD1	.	TRBV18	CASSPPTGESLIGYTF	TGTGCCAGCTCACCCCCCACAGGGGAATCCCTTATTGGCTACACCTTC
TRBJ1-1	TRBD1	once	TRBV7-8	CASSLRDRPNLNTEAFF	TGTGCCAGCAGCTTAAGGGACAGACCTAATTTGAACACTGAAGCTTTCTTT
TRBJ1-1	.	.	TRBV5-6	CASSHDSFPEAFF	TGTGCCAGCAGCCATGACTCATTTCCTGAAGCTTTCTTT
TRBJ1-2	TRBD1	few	TRBV28	CASSPGQGVGYTF	TGTGCCAGCAGTCCCGGACAGGGAGTGGGCTACACCTTC
TRBJ1-5	TRBD1	.	TRBV7-9	CASSLAGQGAGQPQHF	TGTGCCAGCAGCTTAGCGGGACAGGGGGCCGGTCAGCCCCAGCATTTT
TRBJ1-1	.	.	TRBV6-1	CASSDETNTEAFF	TGTGCCAGCAGTGACGAGACGAACACTGAAGCTTTCTTT
TRBJ1-1	.	.	TRBV10-2	CASSDTGGTEAFF	TGCGCCAGCAGTGATACGGGGGGCACTGAAGCTTTCTTT
TRBJ2-2	.	.	TRBV7-9	CASSPPTIRGYTGELFF	TGTGCCAGCAGCCCCCCCACGATCAGGGGTTACACCGGGGAGCTGTTTTTT
TRBJ2-1	.	.	TRBV5-1	CASSTGPNNEQFF	TGCGCCAGCAGCACAGGACCGAACAATGAGCAGTTCTTC
TRBJ1-5	.	.	TRBV2	CASSSYSNQPQHF	TGTGCCAGCAGTTCTTATAGCAATCAGCCCCAGCATTTT
TRBJ2-2	TRBD2	.	TRBV2	CASSAYSGRATGELFF	TGTGCCAGCAGTGCTTATAGCGGGAGGGCCACCGGGGAGCTGTTTTTT
TRBJ2-1	TRBD2	.	TRBV28	CASSFPPRGRANEQFF	TGTGCCAGCAGTTTCCCCCCCCGGGGGAGGGCAAATGAGCAGTTCTTC
TRBJ2-4	.	.	TRBV19	CASMGWGLFQNIQYF	TGTGCCAGTATGGGGTGGGGGTTATTCCAAAACATTCAGTACTTC
TRBJ2-1	.	.	TRBV6-1	CASSATEYNEQFF	TGTGCCAGCAGCGCGACAGAATACAATGAGCAGTTCTTC
TRBJ1-1	.	.	TRBV27	CASSFGQQNTEAFF	TGTGCCAGCAGTTTTGGCCAGCAGAACACTGAAGCTTTCTTT
TRBJ1-5	.	.	TRBV7-2	CASSFNRQGRQPQHF	TGTGCCAGCAGCTTCAACCGGCAGGGCAGGCAGCCCCAGCATTTT
TRBJ2-7	.	.	TRBV10-1	CASSESGGRVQYF	TGCGCCAGCAGTGAGTCGGGGGGAAGGGTTCAGTACTTC
TRBJ2-3	.	.	TRBV7-9	CASSFRTDTQYF	TGTGCCAGCAGCTTTCGGACAGATACGCAGTATTTT
TRBJ2-4	.	once	TRBV9	CASSVAGQTGAKNIQYF	TGTGCCAGCAGCGTAGCCGGACAGACTGGAGCCAAAAACATTCAGTACTTC
TRBJ1-2	TRBD1	.	TRBV5-1	CASSVTGLTNYGYTF	TGCGCCAGCAGCGTGACAGGGTTAACTAACTATGGCTACACCTTC
TRBJ2-7	TRBD2	.	TRBV5-1	CASSDPGLSSYEQYF	TGCGCCAGCAGCGACCCGGGACTATCCTCTTACGAGCAGTACTTC
TRBJ1-5	TRBD1	.	TRBV5-1	CASSPGDRGFNSNQPQHF	TGCGCCAGCAGCCCTGGGGACAGGGGCTTCAATAGCAATCAGCCCCAGCATTTT
TRBJ2-2	.	once	TRBV7-3	CASSQYTGELFF	TGTGCCAGCAGTCAATACACCGGGGAGCTGTTTTTT
TRBJ2-7	TRBD1	few	TRBV11-2	CASSLGVSTGAYEQYF	TGTGCCAGCAGCTTAGGGGTAAGCACAGGGGCCTACGAGCAGTACTTC
TRBJ1-6	.	.	TRBV6-5	CASSRTPRNSPLHF	TGTGCCAGCAGTCGAACTCCGAGAAATTCACCCCTCCACTTT
TRBJ2-7	.	once	TRBV7-9	CASSLSGSYEQYF	TGTGCCAGCAGCTTATCGGGCTCCTACGAGCAGTACTTC
TRBJ1-5	.	.	TRBV12-3/TRBV12-4	CASSLKVSQPQHF	TGTGCCAGCAGTTTGAAGGTGTCTCAGCCCCAGCATTTT
TRBJ2-2	.	.	TRBV13	CASSLVIPGELFF	TGTGCCAGCAGCTTAGTCATTCCCGGGGAGCTGTTTTTT
TRBJ1-1	.	.	TRBV12-3/TRBV12-4	CASSHQGLGAFF	TGTGCCAGCAGTCATCAGGGATTGGGAGCTTTCTTT
TRBJ2-7	TRBD1	.	TRBV5-5	CASSLAGTAIYEQYF	TGTGCCAGCAGCTTGGCTGGGACAGCAATCTACGAGCAGTACTTC
TRBJ2-7	TRBD1	.	TRBV23-1	CASTYQGAGMGEQYF	TGCGCCAGCACCTATCAGGGGGCAGGGATGGGCGAGCAGTACTTC
TRBJ1-1	.	.	TRBV12-3/TRBV12-4	CASRHNTEAFF	TGTGCCAGCAGACATAACACTGAAGCTTTCTTT
TRBJ2-4	.	.	TRBV11-1	CASSTQTGRVGIQYF	TGTGCCAGCAGCACCCAGACAGGTCGAGTGGGCATTCAGTACTTC
TRBJ1-5	.	.	TRBV5-5	CASSSGPNGNQPQHF	TGTGCCAGCAGCTCGGGACCAAACGGCAATCAGCCCCAGCATTTT
TRBJ2-2	TRBD1	.	TRBV14	CASSPPGGWTGELFF	TGTGCCAGCAGCCCCCCAGGGGGCTGGACCGGGGAGCTGTTTTTT
TRBJ1-5	.	.	TRBV18	CASSPSQVGSNQPQHF	TGTGCCAGCTCACCATCCCAGGTGGGTAGCAATCAGCCCCAGCATTTT
TRBJ2-2	.	.	TRBV7-9	CASSLVPGTGELFF	TGTGCCAGCAGCTTAGTCCCGGGCACCGGGGAGCTGTTTTTT
TRBJ1-1	TRBD1	.	TRBV28	CASRAPAGQGNTEAFF	TGTGCCAGCAGGGCTCCAGCCGGACAGGGGAACACTGAAGCTTTCTTT
TRBJ2-2	TRBD2	.	TRBV27	CASRGMAGASGELFF	TGTGCCAGCCGCGGCATGGCGGGAGCTAGCGGGGAGCTGTTTTTT
TRBJ2-5	TRBD2	.	TRBV19	CASSRKGTSGSRETQYF	TGTGCCAGTAGTAGAAAGGGGACTAGCGGGAGTAGGGAGACCCAGTACTTC
TRBJ1-1	.	.	TRBV27	CASSVGGVGEAFF	TGTGCCAGCAGTGTCGGGGGGGTAGGAGAAGCTTTCTTT
TRBJ1-2	.	once	TRBV4-2	CASSQGPMSGYTF	TGTGCCAGCAGCCAAGGGCCTATGAGTGGCTACACCTTC
TRBJ1-1	.	.	TRBV10-3	CAISDFGQEAFF	TGTGCCATCAGTGACTTCGGACAGGAAGCTTTCTTT
TRBJ2-1	TRBD2	.	TRBV27	CASSFGQGLAGGYYNEQFF	TGTGCCAGCAGTTTCGGGCAGGGACTAGCGGGAGGGTATTACAATGAGCAGTTCTTC
TRBJ1-5	.	.	TRBV3-1/TRBV3-2	CASSQQGQSQPQHF	TGTGCCAGCAGCCAACAGGGGCAGAGTCAGCCCCAGCATTTT
TRBJ1-1	.	.	TRBV27	CASSLRQTLNTEAFF	TGTGCCAGCAGTTTAAGGCAGACTTTGAACACTGAAGCTTTCTTT
TRBJ2-3	TRBD2	once	TRBV7-2	CASSLVPLAGVADTQYF	TGTGCCAGCAGCTTAGTTCCTCTAGCGGGAGTCGCGGATACGCAGTATTTT